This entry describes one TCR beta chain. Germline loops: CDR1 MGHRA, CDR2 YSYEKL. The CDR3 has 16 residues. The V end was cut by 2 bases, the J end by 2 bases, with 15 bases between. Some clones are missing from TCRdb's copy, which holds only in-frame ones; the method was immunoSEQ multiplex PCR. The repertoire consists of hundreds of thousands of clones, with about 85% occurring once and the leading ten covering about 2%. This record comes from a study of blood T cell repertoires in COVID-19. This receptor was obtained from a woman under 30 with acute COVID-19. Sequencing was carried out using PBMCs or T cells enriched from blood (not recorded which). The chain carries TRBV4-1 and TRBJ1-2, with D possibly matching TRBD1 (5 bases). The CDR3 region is CASSQNQPTENYGYTF. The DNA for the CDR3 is TGCGCCAGCAGCCAAAACCAACCGACAGAGAACTATGGCTACACCTTC.